This entry lists 9 T cell receptor beta chains sequenced from one sample in a study of post-analysis software for immune sequencing data. Included in the TCR beta cDNA libraries were unique molecular identifiers. TCRdb re-called the PCR reads with MiXCR, one entry per CDR3 protein. The sample lists about 200,000 distinct CDR3 sequences; about 30% were seen once. Study outcomes and limitations: There were five TRBV segments more frequent in patients than controls, and TRBV5-6, TRBV5-1 and TRBV20-1 were among them.

Their cognate antigens are unknown. What was sequenced was blood. Receptors originate from a girl aged 2-17 years with multiple sclerosis.

Concerning this clonotype itself: This may arise from a read error, as a much more abundant clone is one base away. The chain carries TRBV6-1 and TRBJ2-1, with TRBD2 matching over 8 bases. The DNA end is a closer match to TRBJ2-7, so the J assignment may be wrong. The CDR3 runs 13 residues. CDR1 and CDR2 (germline): MNHNS, SASEGT. In DNA form, the CDR3 reads TGTGCCAGCAGGACTAGCGCCTACAATGAGCAGTACTTC. This gives the protein CASRTSAYNEQYF.

This clonotype occurred many times. The chain recombines TRBV29-1 with TRBJ2-7; a possible D gene is TRBD1 (6 bases). Trimming cost V 4 bases and J 3 bases, with 16 bases left between them. This CDR3 has 14 residues. Germline values: CDR1 SQVTM, CDR2 ANQGSEA. The CDR3 here is CSVVSTGTDYEQYF. The CDR3 DNA sequence: TGCAGCGTTGTATCCACAGGGACGGACTACGAGCAGTACTTC.

This clonotype was seen at least ten times. V usage is TRBV4-1 and J usage is TRBJ2-4; D possibly uses TRBD1 or TRBD2 (5 bases each). The CDR3 totals 18 residues. The V and J ends lost 1 base and 1 base respectively, with 17 bases between them. Germline V gene sequence: CDR1 MGHRA, CDR2 YSYEKL. CDR3 nucleotide sequence: TGCGCCAGCAGCCAAGTACTATGGTGGGACGCTGCCAAAAACATTCAGTACTTC. Its protein is CASSQVLWWDAAKNIQYF.

J is TRBJ1-1 and V is TRBV20-1; perhaps TRBD1 as D (6 bases). The germline V and J ends were trimmed by 7 bases and 0 bases, with 15 bases remaining between them. The CDR3 is 14 amino acids. Germline V lookup: CDR1 DFQATT, CDR2 SNEGSKA (reference sequence). The CDR3 DNA sequence: TGCAGTGTTCGAAGGCACAGGGTGAACACTGAAGCTTTCTTT. This gives the protein CSVRRHRVNTEAFF.

This clonotype was recorded only once. This chain connects TRBV28 to TRBJ2-1; 10 bases are a match to TRBD2. Per germline, CDR1 MDHEN and CDR2 SYDVKM. The CDR3 extends over 13 amino acids. V lost 4 bases to trimming and J lost 8 bases; unmatched junction nucleotides: 2. The CDR3 spells CASSSLAGDEQFF. CDR3 bases: TGTGCCAGCAGTTCGCTAGCGGGAGATGAGCAGTTCTTC.

This clonotype was detected many times. This chain connects TRBV5-1 to TRBJ2-4; 11 bases are a match to TRBD2. Germline V CDR1 and CDR2: SGHRS, YFSETQ. V shed 4 bases and J 9 bases; nucleotides not matched to a gene: 9. The CDR3 runs to 15 residues. In nucleotides, the CDR3 is TGCGCCAGCAGCCCGGCGGCTAGCGGGGGGACCATTCAGTACTTC. The encoded protein is CASSPAASGGTIQYF.

The sample holds many counts of this clonotype. This chain links TRBV29-1 with TRBJ2-7; TRBD1 matches at 11 bases. V shed 8 bases, J shed 6 bases, and the junction held 9 bases outside the gene matches. This CDR3 comprises 13 residues. In germline, CDR1 is SQVTM, CDR2 ANQGSEA. The CDR3 DNA reads TGCAGCACCCGGACAGGGGGCCATTCCGAGCAGTACTTC. Protein product: CSTRTGGHSEQYF.

This clonotype was detected many times. The J gene is TRBJ2-1, the V gene TRBV20-1; weak D call: TRBD2 (6 bases). Germline V gene lookup returns CDR1 DFQATT and CDR2 SNEGSKA (reference sequence). V was cut by 4 bases and J by 2 bases, with 21 bases left in between. The CDR3 runs to 17 residues. For the CDR3, the DNA is TGCAGTGCTACCCCCCGTCCAATAGCGGTCACCTACAATGAGCAGTTCTTC. Its translation is CSATPRPIAVTYNEQFF.

The chain joins TRBV29-1 to TRBJ1-2, with D perhaps matching TRBD1 (6 bases). This CDR3 contains 14 residues. V lost 6 bases and J 0 bases, leaving 14 bases between the germline ends. CDR1 is SQVTM, CDR2 ANQGSEA, per germline. CDR3 DNA: TGCAGCGTCAGGACAGACCCGCCTAACTATGGCTACACCTTC. Protein: CSVRTDPPNYGYTF. Together with reference TRBV29-1 and TRBJ1-2, the CDR3 gives the full variable domain: SAVISQKPSRDICQRGTSLTIQCQVDSQVTMMFWYRQQPGQSLTLIATANQGSEATYESGFVIDKFPISRPNLTFSTLTVSNMSPEDSSIYLCSVRTDPPNYGYTFGSGTRLTVV.